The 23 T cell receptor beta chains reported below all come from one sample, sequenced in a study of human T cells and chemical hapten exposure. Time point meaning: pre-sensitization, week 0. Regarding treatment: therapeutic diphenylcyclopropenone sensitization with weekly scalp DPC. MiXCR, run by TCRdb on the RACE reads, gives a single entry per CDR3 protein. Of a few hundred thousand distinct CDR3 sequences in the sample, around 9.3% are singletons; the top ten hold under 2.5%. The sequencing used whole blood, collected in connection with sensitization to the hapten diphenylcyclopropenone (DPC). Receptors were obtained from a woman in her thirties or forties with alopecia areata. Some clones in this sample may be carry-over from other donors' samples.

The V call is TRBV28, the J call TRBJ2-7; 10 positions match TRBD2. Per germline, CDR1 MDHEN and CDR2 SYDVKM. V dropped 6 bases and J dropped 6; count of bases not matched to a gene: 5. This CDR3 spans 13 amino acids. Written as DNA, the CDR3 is TGTGCCAGCAGGGGCGGGACTAGCGCCGAGCAGTACTTC. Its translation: CASRGGTSAEQYF.

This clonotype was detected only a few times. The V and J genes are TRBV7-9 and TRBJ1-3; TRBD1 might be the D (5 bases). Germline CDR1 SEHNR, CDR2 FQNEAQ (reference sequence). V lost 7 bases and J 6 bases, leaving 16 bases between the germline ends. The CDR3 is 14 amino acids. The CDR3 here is CASTHGGTENTIYF. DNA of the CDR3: TGTGCCAGCACCCATGGGGGGACTGAAAACACCATATATTTT.

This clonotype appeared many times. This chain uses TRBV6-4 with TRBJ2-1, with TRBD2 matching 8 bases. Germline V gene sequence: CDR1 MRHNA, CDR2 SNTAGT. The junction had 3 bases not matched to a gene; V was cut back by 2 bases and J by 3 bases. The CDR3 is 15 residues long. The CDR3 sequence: CASSDTAGDYNEQFF. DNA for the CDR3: TGTGCCAGCAGTGACACAGCGGGAGACTACAATGAGCAGTTCTTC.

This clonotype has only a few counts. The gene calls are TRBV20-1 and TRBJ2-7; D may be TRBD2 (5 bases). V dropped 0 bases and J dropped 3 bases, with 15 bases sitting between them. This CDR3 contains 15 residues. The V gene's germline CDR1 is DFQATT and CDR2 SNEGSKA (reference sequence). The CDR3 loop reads CSARDRRLRFYEQYF. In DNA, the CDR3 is TGCAGTGCTAGAGATAGGAGGTTACGCTTCTACGAGCAGTACTTC.

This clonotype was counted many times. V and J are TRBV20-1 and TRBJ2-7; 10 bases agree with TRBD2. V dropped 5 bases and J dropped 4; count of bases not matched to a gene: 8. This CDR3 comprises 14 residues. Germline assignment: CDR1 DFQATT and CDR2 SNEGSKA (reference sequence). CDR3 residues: CSAPPAGGRYEQYF. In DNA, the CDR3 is TGCAGTGCTCCCCCAGCGGGGGGGAGGTACGAGCAGTACTTC.

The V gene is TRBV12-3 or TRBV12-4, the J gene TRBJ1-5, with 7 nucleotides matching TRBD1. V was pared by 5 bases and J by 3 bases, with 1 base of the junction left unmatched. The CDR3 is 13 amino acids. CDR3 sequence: CASSGTANQPQHF. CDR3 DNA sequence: TGTGCCAGCAGTGGGACAGCCAATCAGCCCCAGCATTTT.

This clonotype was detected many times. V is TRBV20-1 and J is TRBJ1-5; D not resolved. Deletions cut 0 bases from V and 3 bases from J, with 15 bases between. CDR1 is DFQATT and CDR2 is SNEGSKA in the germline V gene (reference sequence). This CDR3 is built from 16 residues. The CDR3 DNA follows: TGCAGTGCTAGAGACCCCTTGGACCGGTCCAATCAGCCCCAGCATTTT. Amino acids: CSARDPLDRSNQPQHF.

Here the CDR3 DNA reads TGCAGTGCTAGAGATGTCGCAGATACGCAGTATTTT. The encoded protein is CSARDVADTQYF. The chain carries TRBV20-1 and TRBJ2-3; D is uncertain. Trimming removed 0 bases at V and 4 bases at J, with 5 bases between. This CDR3 has 12 residues. Germline values: CDR1 DFQATT, CDR2 SNEGSKA (reference sequence).

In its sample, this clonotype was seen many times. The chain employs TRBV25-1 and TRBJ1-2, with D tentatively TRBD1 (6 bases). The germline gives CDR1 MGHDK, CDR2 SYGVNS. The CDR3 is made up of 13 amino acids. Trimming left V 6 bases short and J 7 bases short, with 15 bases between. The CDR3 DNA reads TGTGCCAGCAGCGTCCAGGGGAGGGGTGGCTACACCTTC. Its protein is CASSVQGRGGYTF.

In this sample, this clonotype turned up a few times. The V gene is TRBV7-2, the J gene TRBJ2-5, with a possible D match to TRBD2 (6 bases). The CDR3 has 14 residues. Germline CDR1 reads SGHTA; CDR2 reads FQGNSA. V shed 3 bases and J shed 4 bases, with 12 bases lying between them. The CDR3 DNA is TGTGCCAGCAGCTTCGGAGGGAGTCGAGAGACCCAGTACTTC. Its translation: CASSFGGSRETQYF. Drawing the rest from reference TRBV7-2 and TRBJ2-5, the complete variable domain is GAGVSQSPSNKVTEKGKDVELRCDPISGHTALYWYRQSLGQGLEFLIYFQGNSAPDKSGLPSDRFSAERTGGSVSTLTIQRTQQEDSAVYLCASSFGGSRETQYFGPGTRLLVL.

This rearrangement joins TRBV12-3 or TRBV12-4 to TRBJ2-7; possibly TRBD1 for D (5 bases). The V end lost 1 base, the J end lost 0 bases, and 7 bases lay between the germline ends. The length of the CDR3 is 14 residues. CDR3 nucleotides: TGTGCCAGCAGTTTAGACAGGAACTCCTACGAGCAGTACTTC. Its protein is CASSLDRNSYEQYF.

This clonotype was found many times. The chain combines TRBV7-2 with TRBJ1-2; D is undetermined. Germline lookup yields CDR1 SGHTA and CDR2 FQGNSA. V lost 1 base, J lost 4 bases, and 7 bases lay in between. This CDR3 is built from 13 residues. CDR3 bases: TGTGCCAGCAGCTTAGACGGATTCTATGGCTACACCTTC. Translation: CASSLDGFYGYTF.

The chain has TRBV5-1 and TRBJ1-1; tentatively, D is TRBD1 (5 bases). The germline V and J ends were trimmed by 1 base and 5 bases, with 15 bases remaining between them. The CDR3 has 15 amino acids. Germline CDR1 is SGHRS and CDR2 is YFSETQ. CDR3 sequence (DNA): TGCGCCAGCAGCTTGACATCCGGGGGGTTGACTGAAGCTTTCTTT. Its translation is CASSLTSGGLTEAFF.

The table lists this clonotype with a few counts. Here the CDR3 reads CSARDHRGNQPQHF. In DNA, the CDR3 is TGCAGTGCTAGAGATCACAGGGGCAATCAGCCCCAGCATTTT. The chain carries TRBV20-1 and TRBJ1-5, with TRBD1 as a possible D gene (6 bases). The germline V gene encodes CDR1 DFQATT and CDR2 SNEGSKA (reference sequence). This CDR3 has 14 amino acids. Trimming removed 0 bases at V and 2 bases at J, with 8 bases between.

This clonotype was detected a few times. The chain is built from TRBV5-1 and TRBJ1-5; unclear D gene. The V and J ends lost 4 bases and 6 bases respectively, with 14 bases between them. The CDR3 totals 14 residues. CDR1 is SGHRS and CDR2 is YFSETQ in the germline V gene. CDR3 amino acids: CASSPMGSGQPQHF. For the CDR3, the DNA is TGCGCCAGCAGCCCGATGGGGTCGGGTCAGCCCCAGCATTTT. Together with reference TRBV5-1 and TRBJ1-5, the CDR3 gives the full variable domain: KAGVTQTPRYLIKTRGQQVTLSCSPISGHRSVSWYQQTPGQGLQFLFEYFSETQRNKGNFPGRFSGRQFSNSRSEMNVSTLELGDSALYLCASSPMGSGQPQHFGDGTRLSIL.

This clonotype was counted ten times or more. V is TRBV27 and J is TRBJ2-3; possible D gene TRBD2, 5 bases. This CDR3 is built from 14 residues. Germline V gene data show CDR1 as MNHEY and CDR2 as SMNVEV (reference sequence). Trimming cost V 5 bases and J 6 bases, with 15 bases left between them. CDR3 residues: CASSPRVSGDTQYF. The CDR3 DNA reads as TGTGCCAGCAGTCCCCGGGTGTCGGGGGATACGCAGTATTTT.

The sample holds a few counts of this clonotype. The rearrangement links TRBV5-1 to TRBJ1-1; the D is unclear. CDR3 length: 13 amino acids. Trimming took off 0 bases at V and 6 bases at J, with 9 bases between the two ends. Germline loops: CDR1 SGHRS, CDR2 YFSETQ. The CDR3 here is CASSLVVGAEAFF. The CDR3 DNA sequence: TGCGCCAGCAGCTTGGTGGTTGGAGCTGAAGCTTTCTTT. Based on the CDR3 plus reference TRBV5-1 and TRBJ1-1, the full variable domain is KAGVTQTPRYLIKTRGQQVTLSCSPISGHRSVSWYQQTPGQGLQFLFEYFSETQRNKGNFPGRFSGRQFSNSRSEMNVSTLELGDSALYLCASSLVVGAEAFFGQGTRLTVV.

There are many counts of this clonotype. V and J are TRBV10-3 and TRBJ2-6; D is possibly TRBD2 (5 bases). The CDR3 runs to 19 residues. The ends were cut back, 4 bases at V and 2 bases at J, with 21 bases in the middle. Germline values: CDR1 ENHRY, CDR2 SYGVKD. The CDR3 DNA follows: TGTGCCATCAGTGTTGGAGGCTCCCCCGGGGTGACTGGGGCCAACGTCCTGACTTTC. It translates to CAISVGGSPGVTGANVLTF.

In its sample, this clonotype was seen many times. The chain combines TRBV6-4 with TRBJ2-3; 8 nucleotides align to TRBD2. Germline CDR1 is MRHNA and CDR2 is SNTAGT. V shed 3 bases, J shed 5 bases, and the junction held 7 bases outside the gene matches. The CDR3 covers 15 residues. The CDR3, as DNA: TGTGCCAGCAGTGAAACAGCGGGAGTCGGAGATACGCAGTATTTT. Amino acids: CASSETAGVGDTQYF.

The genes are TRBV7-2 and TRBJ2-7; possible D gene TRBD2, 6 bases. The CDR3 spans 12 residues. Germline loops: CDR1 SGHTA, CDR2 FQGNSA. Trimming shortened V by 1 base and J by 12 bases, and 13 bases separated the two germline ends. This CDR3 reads CASSLEVGTLYF. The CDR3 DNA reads TGTGCCAGCAGCTTAGAAGTCGGGACTCTGTACTTC.

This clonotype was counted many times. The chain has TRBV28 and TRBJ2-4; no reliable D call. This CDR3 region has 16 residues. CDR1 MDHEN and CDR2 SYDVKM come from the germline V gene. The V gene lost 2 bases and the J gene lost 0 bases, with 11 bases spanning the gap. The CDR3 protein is CASSLKADPAKNIQYF. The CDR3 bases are TGTGCCAGCAGTTTAAAGGCAGACCCAGCCAAAAACATTCAGTACTTC.

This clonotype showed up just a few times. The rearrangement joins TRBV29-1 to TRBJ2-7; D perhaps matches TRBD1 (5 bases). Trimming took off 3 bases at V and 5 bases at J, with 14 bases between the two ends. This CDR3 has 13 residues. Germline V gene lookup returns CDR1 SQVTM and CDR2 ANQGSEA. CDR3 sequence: CSVEKTAGDEQYF. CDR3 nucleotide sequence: TGCAGCGTTGAGAAGACAGCAGGTGACGAGCAGTACTTC.

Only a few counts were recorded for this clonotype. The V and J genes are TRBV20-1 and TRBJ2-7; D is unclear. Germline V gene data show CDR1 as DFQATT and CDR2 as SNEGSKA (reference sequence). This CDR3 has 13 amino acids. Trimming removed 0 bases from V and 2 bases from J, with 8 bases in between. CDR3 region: CSARDDTTYEQYF. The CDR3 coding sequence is TGCAGTGCTAGAGATGACACTACCTACGAGCAGTACTTC.